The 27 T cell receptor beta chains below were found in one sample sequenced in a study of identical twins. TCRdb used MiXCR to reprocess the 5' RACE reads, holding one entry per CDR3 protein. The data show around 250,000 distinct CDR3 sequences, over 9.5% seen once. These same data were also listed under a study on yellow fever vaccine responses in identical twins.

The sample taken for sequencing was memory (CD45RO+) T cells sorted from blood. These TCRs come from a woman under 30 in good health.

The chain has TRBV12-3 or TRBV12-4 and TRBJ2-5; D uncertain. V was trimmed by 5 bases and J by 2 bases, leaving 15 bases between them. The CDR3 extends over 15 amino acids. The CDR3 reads CASSPSDGDQETQYF. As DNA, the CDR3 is TGTGCCAGCAGTCCCTCCGATGGAGATCAAGAGACCCAGTACTTC.

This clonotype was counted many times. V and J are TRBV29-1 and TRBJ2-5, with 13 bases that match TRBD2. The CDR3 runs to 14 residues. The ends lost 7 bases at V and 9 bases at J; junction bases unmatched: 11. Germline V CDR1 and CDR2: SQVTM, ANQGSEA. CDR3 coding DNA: TGCAGCGCCACTAGCGGGGGGGGCCAAGGCTCCCAGTACTTC. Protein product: CSATSGGGQGSQYF.

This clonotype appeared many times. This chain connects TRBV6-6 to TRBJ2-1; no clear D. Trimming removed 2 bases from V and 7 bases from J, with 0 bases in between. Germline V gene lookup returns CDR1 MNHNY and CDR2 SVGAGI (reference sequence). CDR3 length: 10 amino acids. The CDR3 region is CASSYNEQFF. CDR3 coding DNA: TGTGCCAGCAGTTACAATGAGCAGTTCTTC.

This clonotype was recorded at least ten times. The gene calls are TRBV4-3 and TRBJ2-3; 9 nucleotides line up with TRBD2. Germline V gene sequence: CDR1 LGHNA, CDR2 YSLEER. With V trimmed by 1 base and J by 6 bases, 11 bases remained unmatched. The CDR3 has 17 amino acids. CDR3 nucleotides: TGCGCCAGCAGCCAAGCTACGGCGGGAGGGGGAGGCGATACGCAGTATTTT. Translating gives CASSQATAGGGGDTQYF.

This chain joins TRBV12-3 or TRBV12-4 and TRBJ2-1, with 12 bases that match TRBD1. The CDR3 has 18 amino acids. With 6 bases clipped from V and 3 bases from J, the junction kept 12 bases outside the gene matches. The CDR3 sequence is CASRGTGGDFTLYNEQFF. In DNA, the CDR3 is TGTGCCAGCAGAGGGACAGGGGGCGACTTCACTCTCTACAATGAGCAGTTCTTC.

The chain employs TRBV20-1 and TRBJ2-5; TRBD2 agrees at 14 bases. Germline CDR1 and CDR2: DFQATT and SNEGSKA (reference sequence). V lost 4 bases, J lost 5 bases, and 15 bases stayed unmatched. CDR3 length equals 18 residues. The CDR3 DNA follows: TGCAGTGCTAAGACGACTAGCGGGGGGGCTTCCCTGCTGGAGACCCAGTACTTC. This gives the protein CSAKTTSGGASLLETQYF.

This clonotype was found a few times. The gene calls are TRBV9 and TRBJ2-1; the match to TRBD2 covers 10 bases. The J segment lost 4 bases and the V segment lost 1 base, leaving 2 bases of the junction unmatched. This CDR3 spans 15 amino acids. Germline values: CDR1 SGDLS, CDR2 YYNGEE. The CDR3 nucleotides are TGTGCCAGCAGCGTAAGAGCGGGAGGGTACAATGAGCAGTTCTTC. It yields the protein CASSVRAGGYNEQFF.

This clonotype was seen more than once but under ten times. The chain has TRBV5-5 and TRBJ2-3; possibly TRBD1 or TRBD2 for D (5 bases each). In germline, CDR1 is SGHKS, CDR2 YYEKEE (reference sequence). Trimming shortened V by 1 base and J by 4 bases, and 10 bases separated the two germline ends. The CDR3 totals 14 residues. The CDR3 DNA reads TGTGCCAGCAGCTTGTTTGGGGGACCAGATACGCAGTATTTT. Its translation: CASSLFGGPDTQYF.

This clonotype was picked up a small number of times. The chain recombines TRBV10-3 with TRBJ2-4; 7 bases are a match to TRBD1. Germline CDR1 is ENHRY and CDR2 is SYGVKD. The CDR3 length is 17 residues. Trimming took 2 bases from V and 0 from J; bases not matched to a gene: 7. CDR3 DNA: TGTGCCATCAGTGAGACAAGGACAGGAATAGCCAAAAACATTCAGTACTTC. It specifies CAISETRTGIAKNIQYF.

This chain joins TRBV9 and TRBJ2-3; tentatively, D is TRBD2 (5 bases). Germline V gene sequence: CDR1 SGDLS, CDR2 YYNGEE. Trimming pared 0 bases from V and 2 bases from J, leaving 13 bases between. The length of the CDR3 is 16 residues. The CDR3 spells CASSVGPGRNTDTQYF. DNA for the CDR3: TGTGCCAGCAGCGTAGGGCCGGGGAGAAACACAGATACGCAGTATTTT.

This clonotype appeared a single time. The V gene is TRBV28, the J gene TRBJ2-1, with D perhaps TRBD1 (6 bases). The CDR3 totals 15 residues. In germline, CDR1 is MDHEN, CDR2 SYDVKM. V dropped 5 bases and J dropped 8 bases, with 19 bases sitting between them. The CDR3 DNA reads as TGTGCCAGCAGTCCCCTCGAGGGGGTGGATGATGAGCAGTTCTTC. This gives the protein CASSPLEGVDDEQFF.

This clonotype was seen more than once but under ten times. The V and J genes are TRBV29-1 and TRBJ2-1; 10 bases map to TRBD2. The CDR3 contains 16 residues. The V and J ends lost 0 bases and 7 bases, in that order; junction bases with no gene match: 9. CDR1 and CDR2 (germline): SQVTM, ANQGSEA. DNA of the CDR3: TGCAGCGTTGAAGACGCATCAGCGGGGGGGAGAAATGAGCAGTTCTTC. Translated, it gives CSVEDASAGGRNEQFF.

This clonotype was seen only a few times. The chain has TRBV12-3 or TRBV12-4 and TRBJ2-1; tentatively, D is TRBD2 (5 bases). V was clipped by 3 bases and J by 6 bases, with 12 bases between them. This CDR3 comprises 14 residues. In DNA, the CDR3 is TGTGCCAGCAGTTTGCGCGGGTCGGCCAATGAGCAGTTCTTC. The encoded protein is CASSLRGSANEQFF.

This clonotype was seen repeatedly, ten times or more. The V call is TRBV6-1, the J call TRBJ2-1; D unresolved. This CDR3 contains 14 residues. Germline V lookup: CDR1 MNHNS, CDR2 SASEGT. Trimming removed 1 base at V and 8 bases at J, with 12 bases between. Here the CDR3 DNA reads TGTGCCAGCAGTGAAGAACCTACCCCACATGAGCAGTTCTTC. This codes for CASSEEPTPHEQFF.

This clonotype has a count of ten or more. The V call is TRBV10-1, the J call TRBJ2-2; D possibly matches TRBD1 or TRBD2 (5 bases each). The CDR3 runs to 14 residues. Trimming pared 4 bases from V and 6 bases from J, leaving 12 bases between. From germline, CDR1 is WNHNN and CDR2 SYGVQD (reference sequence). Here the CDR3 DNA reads TGCGCCAGCAGTGCCTCCGGGACGTCCGGGGAGCTGTTTTTT. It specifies CASSASGTSGELFF.

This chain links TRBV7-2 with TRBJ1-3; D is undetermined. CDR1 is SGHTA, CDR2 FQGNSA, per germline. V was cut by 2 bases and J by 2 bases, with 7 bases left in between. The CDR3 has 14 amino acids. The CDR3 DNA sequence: TGTGCCAGCAGCTTAATGAGGGCTGGAAACACCATATATTTT. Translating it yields CASSLMRAGNTIYF.

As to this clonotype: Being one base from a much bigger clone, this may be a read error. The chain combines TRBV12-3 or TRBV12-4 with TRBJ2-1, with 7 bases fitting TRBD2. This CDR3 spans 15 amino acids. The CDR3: CASSRDYGGYNEQSF. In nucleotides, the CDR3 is TGTGCCAGCAGCCGGGACTACGGTGGCTACAATGAGCAGTCCTTC.

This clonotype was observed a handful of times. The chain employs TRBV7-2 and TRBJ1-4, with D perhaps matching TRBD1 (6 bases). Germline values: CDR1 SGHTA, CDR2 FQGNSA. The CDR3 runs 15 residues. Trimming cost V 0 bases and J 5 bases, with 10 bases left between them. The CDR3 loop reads CASSLAQGYNEKLFF. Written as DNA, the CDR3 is TGTGCCAGCAGCTTAGCGCAGGGGTACAATGAAAAACTGTTTTTT.

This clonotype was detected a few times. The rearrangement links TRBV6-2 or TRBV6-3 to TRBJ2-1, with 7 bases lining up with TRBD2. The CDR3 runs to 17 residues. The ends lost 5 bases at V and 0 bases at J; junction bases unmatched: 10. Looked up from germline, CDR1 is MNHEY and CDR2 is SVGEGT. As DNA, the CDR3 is TGTGCCAGCAGTCCCCCCGGCGGGAGACGCTCCTACAATGAGCAGTTCTTC. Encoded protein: CASSPPGGRRSYNEQFF.

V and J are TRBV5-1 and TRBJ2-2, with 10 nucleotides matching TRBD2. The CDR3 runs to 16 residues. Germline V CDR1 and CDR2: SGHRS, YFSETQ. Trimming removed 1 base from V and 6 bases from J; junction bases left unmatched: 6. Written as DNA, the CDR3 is TGCGCCAGCAGCTTGAGGTCTAGCGGGAGCCCCGGGGAGCTGTTTTTT. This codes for CASSLRSSGSPGELFF.

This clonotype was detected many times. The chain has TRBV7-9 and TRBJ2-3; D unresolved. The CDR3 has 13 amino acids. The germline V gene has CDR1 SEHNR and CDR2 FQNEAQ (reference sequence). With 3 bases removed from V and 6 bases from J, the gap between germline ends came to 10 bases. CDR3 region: CASSFIPGDTQYF. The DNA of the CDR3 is TGTGCCAGCAGCTTTATACCTGGGGATACGCAGTATTTT.

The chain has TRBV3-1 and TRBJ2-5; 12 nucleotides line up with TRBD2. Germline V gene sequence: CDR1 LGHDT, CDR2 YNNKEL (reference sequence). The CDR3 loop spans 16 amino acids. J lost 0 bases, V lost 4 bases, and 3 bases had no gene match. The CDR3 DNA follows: TGTGCCAGCAGCCGCCGGACTAGCGGGAACCAAGAGACCCAGTACTTC. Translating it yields CASSRRTSGNQETQYF.

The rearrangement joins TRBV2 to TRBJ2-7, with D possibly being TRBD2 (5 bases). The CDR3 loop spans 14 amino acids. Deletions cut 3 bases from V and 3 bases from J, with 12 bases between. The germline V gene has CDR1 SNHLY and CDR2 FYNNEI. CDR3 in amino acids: CASSDWPGNYEQYF. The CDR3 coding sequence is TGTGCCAGCAGTGACTGGCCGGGAAACTACGAGCAGTACTTC.

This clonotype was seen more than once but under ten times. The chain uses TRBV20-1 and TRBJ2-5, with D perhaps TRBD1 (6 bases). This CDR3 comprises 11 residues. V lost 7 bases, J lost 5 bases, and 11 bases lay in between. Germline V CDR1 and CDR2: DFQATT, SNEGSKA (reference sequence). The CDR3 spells CSDLRGETQYF. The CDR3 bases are TGCAGTGACCTTAGGGGGGAGACCCAGTACTTC.

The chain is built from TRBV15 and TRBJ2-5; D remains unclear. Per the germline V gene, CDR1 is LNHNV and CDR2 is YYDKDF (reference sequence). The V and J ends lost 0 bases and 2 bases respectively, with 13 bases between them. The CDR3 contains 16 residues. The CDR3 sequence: CATSRDDWAYQETQYF. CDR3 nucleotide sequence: TGTGCCACCAGCAGAGATGACTGGGCGTATCAAGAGACCCAGTACTTC.

The CDR3 DNA sequence: TGCGCCAGCAGCCAAGATTCTCAGGGCGCTCGCTACGAGCAGTACTTC. Its protein is CASSQDSQGARYEQYF. V usage is TRBV4-3 and J usage is TRBJ2-7; D is perhaps TRBD1 (5 bases). The CDR3 spans 16 residues. The V end was cut by 0 bases, the J end by 3 bases, with 15 bases between. Germline CDR1 reads LGHNA; CDR2 reads YSLEER.

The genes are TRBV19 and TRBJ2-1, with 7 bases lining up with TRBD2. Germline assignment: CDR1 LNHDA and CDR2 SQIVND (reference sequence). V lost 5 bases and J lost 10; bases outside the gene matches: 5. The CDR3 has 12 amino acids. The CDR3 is CASSHRGGEQFF. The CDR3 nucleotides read TGTGCCAGTAGTCACCGGGGAGGGGAGCAGTTCTTC.